This T cell receptor (beta chain) comes out of a study of blood T cell repertoires in COVID-19. The overall study: Italy, Spain and the United States were the sources of the convalescent and acute COVID-19 samples. PBMCs, B-cell-depleted T cells, or T cells provided the cDNA or gDNA that made up the material.

V was pared by 0 bases and J by 5 bases, with 13 bases between. This CDR3 comprises 15 residues. Per germline, CDR1 LGHNA and CDR2 YNFKEQ. Original methodology: How many nucleated cells were present was estimated from reference gene primer amplification. TCRdb keeps only in-frame clones here, not all; method: immunoSEQ multiplex PCR. The V and J calls and the clone size are those of that table, but D and trimming were determined from the DNA. The sample comprises over 150,000 clones, approximately 86% of which are singletons, and approximately 1.1% rests with the top ten. V gene TRBV4-2 combines with J gene TRBJ1-2; the D is unclear. Sequenced: peripheral blood. The sequence derives from a young man with acute or convalescent COVID-19. DNA for the CDR3: TGTGCCAGCAGCCAAGATGAGGGCAGGAGATATGGCTACACCTTC. It is translated as CASSQDEGRRYGYTF.